The 21 T cell receptor beta chains below all came from one sample that was sequenced in a study of shared clonotypes between healthy human individuals. Only CD45RO-negative cells positively selected for CCR7 counted as naive CD8 cells, so terminally differentiated effector memory CD45RA+ cells were excluded. Generated by immunoSEQ multiplex PCR, the TCRdb table keeps only in-frame clones and is missing some. The data hold 700,000 to 950,000 clones, with about 97% observed a single time. The sequenced sample was naive CD8+ T cells sorted from blood. The receptor source for this set is a young man in good health.

V usage is TRBV19 and J usage is TRBJ2-7; D is possibly TRBD1 or TRBD2 (5 bases each). CDR1 is LNHDA and CDR2 is SQIVND in the germline V gene (reference sequence). This CDR3 contains 13 residues. Trimming removed 4 bases at V and 1 base at J, with 8 bases between. CDR3 sequence: CASSTGTSYEQYF. The DNA for the CDR3 is TGTGCCAGTAGTACAGGGACGTCCTACGAGCAGTACTTC.

This clone is a singleton in its sample. The chain combines TRBV10-3 with TRBJ2-5; 7 bases map to TRBD2. Germline V lookup: CDR1 ENHRY, CDR2 SYGVKD. The CDR3 extends over 17 amino acids. J was trimmed by 2 bases and V by 2 bases; bases with no gene match: 11. In DNA, the CDR3 is TGTGCCATCAGTGAGCGGAGACTCCCGGGGGGACAAGAGACCCAGTACTTC. This gives the protein CAISERRLPGGQETQYF.

The chain recombines TRBV9 with TRBJ2-2, with unresolved D. The CDR3 extends over 12 amino acids. Germline lookup yields CDR1 SGDLS and CDR2 YYNGEE. Trimming cost V 7 bases and J 1 base, with 5 bases left between them. DNA for the CDR3: TGTGCCAGCGAGAGGAACACCGGGGAGCTGTTTTTT. Translating gives CASERNTGELFF.

The chain joins TRBV5-4 to TRBJ2-2, with D unresolved. The germline gives CDR1 SGHNT, CDR2 YYREEE (reference sequence). CDR3 size: 14 residues. The V end was cut by 0 bases, the J end by 3 bases, with 6 bases between. The chain's CDR3 is CASSLARHTGELFF. In nucleotides, the CDR3 is TGTGCCAGCAGCTTGGCCAGGCACACCGGGGAGCTGTTTTTT.

The chain couples TRBV13 to TRBJ2-2, with 9 bases lining up with TRBD1. The CDR3 has 16 residues. J gave up 3 bases and V 5 bases, and 7 bases lay outside the gene matches. The V gene's germline CDR1 is PRHDT and CDR2 FYEKMQ (reference sequence). The CDR3: CASSSRDRDYTGELFF. The CDR3 DNA follows: TGTGCCAGCAGCAGCCGGGACAGGGATTACACCGGGGAGCTGTTTTTT.

The chain recombines TRBV4-3 with TRBJ1-1; the D is unclear. Trimming left V 0 bases short and J 4 bases short, with 12 bases between. The CDR3 is 15 residues long. Germline V lookup: CDR1 LGHNA, CDR2 YSLEER. CDR3 in DNA: TGCGCCAGCAGCCAAGAGGTTACGGGGATCACTGAAGCTTTCTTT. Translated, it gives CASSQEVTGITEAFF.

This sequence joins TRBV10-1 and TRBJ2-7; TRBD1 is a possible D gene (6 bases). CDR1 and CDR2 (germline): WNHNN, SYGVQD (reference sequence). This CDR3 spans 13 amino acids. V shed 5 bases and J shed 3 bases, with 11 bases lying between them. The CDR3, as DNA: TGCGCCAGCAGTAATGGACAGAGCTACGAGCAGTACTTC. Translated, it gives CASSNGQSYEQYF.

The chain couples TRBV28 to TRBJ2-7; 10 bases map to TRBD1. CDR1 MDHEN and CDR2 SYDVKM come from the germline V gene. With 4 bases clipped from V and 8 bases from J, the junction kept 8 bases outside the gene matches. This CDR3 contains 14 residues. In nucleotides, the CDR3 is TGTGCCAGCAGTTCCGGGGGACAGGGGACCCAGCAGTACTTC. This encodes CASSSGGQGTQQYF.

The rearrangement uses TRBV5-4 and TRBJ1-2; TRBD1 aligns across 11 bases. CDR1 and CDR2 from the germline V gene are SGHNT and YYREEE (reference sequence). The length of the CDR3 is 17 residues. After removal of 1 base from V and 4 bases from J, the junction contained 9 bases not matched to a gene. The CDR3 nucleotides are TGTGCCAGCAGCTTGTTTCCGGACAGGGGGCTTATCTATGGCTACACCTTC. Its protein is CASSLFPDRGLIYGYTF.

V is TRBV5-4 and J is TRBJ1-3; D not certain. Per germline, CDR1 SGHNT and CDR2 YYREEE (reference sequence). The CDR3 extends over 13 amino acids. Between the trimmed V and J ends, which lost 1 base and 8 bases, there was a span of 10 bases. CDR3 coding DNA: TGTGCCAGCAGCTTGATGGGAGGAGACACCATATATTTT. It codes for CASSLMGGDTIYF.

This rearrangement joins TRBV27 to TRBJ2-2, with 7 positions matching TRBD1. CDR1 and CDR2 from the germline V gene are MNHEY and SMNVEV (reference sequence). The trim removed 7 bases at V and 7 bases at J, leaving 9 bases unmatched. The CDR3 spans 14 residues. CDR3 nucleotide sequence: TGTGCCAGCACGCCGCGGACAGGCAACGGGGAGCTGTTTTTT. It codes for CASTPRTGNGELFF.

The chain employs TRBV21-1 and TRBJ2-7. TRBV21-1 is marked as a pseudogene. The CDR3 contains 16 residues. The CDR3 DNA is TGTGCCAGCAGCAAATTACGGGTGACACCCTCCTACGAGCAGTACTTC. Translated, it gives CASSKLRVTPSYEQYF.

The chain is built from TRBV19 and TRBJ2-6; 13 nucleotides align to TRBD2. Germline CDR1 and CDR2: LNHDA and SQIVND (reference sequence). This CDR3 region has 13 residues. V dropped 6 bases and J dropped 12; count of bases not matched to a gene: 2. The CDR3 sequence: CASSGLAGAVLTF. The CDR3 DNA reads TGTGCCAGTAGCGGACTAGCGGGAGCCGTCCTGACTTTC.

In nucleotides, the CDR3 is TGCAGCGTTTTAGGCAACACCGGGGAGCTGTTTTTT. It is translated as CSVLGNTGELFF. The chain has TRBV29-1 and TRBJ2-2; D is ambiguous. CDR1 and CDR2 (germline): SQVTM, ANQGSEA. This CDR3 comprises 12 residues. V shed 5 bases and J shed 2 bases, with 6 bases lying between them.

About this clone: Other DNA sequences of this sample code for an identical CDR3. The chain links TRBV5-1 to TRBJ2-7; D unresolved. The CDR3 length is 13 residues. CDR1 is SGHRS, CDR2 YFSETQ, per germline. The V gene lost 3 bases and the J gene lost 1 base, with 8 bases spanning the gap. CDR3 nucleotide sequence: TGCGCCAGCAGCTCGAGCGAGTCCTACGAGCAGTACTTC. Protein product: CASSSSESYEQYF.

This clone was detected once. The chain recombines TRBV11-3 with TRBJ2-1; no definite D call. The germline V and J ends were trimmed by 1 base and 0 bases, with 10 bases remaining between them. The CDR3 length is 16 residues. The V gene's germline CDR1 is SGHNT and CDR2 YENEEA. CDR3 in amino acids: CASSLGGSSSYNEQFF. CDR3 DNA: TGTGCCAGCAGCTTAGGAGGATCCAGCTCCTACAATGAGCAGTTCTTC.

This chain uses TRBV4-1 with TRBJ2-7; TRBD2 matches 7 bases. This CDR3 contains 12 residues. V shed 8 bases, J shed 3 bases, and the junction held 4 bases outside the gene matches. Germline lookup yields CDR1 MGHRA and CDR2 YSYEKL. In DNA, the CDR3 is TGCGCCAGCTCCGGGAGGAACTACGAGCAGTACTTC. Its protein product is CASSGRNYEQYF.

In regard to this clone: The same CDR3 is also encoded by other DNA sequences in this sample. The rearrangement uses TRBV7-9 and TRBJ2-7; 7 bases agree with TRBD1. CDR3 size: 14 residues. Germline loops: CDR1 SEHNR, CDR2 FQNEAQ (reference sequence). After removal of 5 bases from V and 1 base from J, the junction contained 5 bases not matched to a gene. In DNA form, the CDR3 reads TGTGCCAGCAGCCTCGACAGGGATTCCTACGAGCAGTACTTC. It specifies CASSLDRDSYEQYF.

This clone was counted a single time. V and J are TRBV27 and TRBJ1-5; weak D call: TRBD1 (6 bases). V was shortened by 2 bases and J by 4 bases, with 12 bases between the two germline ends. CDR1 is MNHEY and CDR2 is SMNVEV in the germline V gene (reference sequence). This CDR3 comprises 15 residues. The CDR3 spells CASSLVGASNQPQHF. CDR3 nucleotides: TGTGCCAGCAGTTTAGTGGGGGCGTCAAATCAGCCCCAGCATTTT.

The CDR3: CATSKEEGGPYEQYF. The CDR3 coding sequence is TGTGCCACCAGCAAGGAGGAAGGAGGCCCCTACGAGCAGTACTTC. The chain joins TRBV15 to TRBJ2-7, with a weak D call TRBD2 (5 bases). V was clipped by 4 bases and J by 2 bases, with 15 bases between them. Germline assignment: CDR1 LNHNV and CDR2 YYDKDF (reference sequence). The CDR3 extends over 15 amino acids. The full variable domain, completed using reference TRBV15 and TRBJ2-7, is DAMVIQNPRYQVTQFGKPVTLSCSQTLNHNVMYWYQQKSSQAPKLLFHYYDKDFNNEADTPDNFQSRRPNTSFCFLDIRSPGLGDTAMYLCATSKEEGGPYEQYFGPGTRLTVT.

This chain uses TRBV2 with TRBJ2-7; no reliable D call. Trimming took off 1 base at V and 1 base at J, with 11 bases between the two ends. The length of the CDR3 is 15 residues. Germline CDR1 and CDR2: SNHLY and FYNNEI. The CDR3 loop is CASSEDSPRSYEQYF. The DNA of the CDR3 is TGTGCCAGCAGTGAAGACAGTCCCCGATCCTACGAGCAGTACTTC.